Shown below are 17 T cell receptor beta chains from a single sample sequenced in a study of CD8 T cells in ankylosing spondylitis. TCRdb reanalysed the 5' RACE reads using MiXCR and keeps one entry per CDR3 protein. In the table there are about 200,000 distinct CDR3 sequences, about 13% of which are singletons. The sample taken for sequencing was blood, either unsorted or a sorted T cell fraction (not recorded which). The receptors were sampled from a male donor with ankylosing spondylitis or in good health (not recorded which).

Here the CDR3 reads CASSLFDGVAFF. In DNA form, the CDR3 reads TGTGCCAGCAGCTTGTTTGATGGTGTAGCTTTCTTT. This chain uses TRBV11-2 with TRBJ1-1; D is uncertain. The CDR3 loop spans 12 amino acids. V was clipped by 3 bases and J by 10 bases, with 12 bases between them. From germline, CDR1 is SGHAT and CDR2 FQNNGV.

In its sample, this clonotype was seen a few times. The chain has TRBV30 and TRBJ1-1; D is unclear. V was pared by 0 bases and J by 1 base, with 9 bases between. Per germline, CDR1 GTSNPN and CDR2 SVGIG (reference sequence). The CDR3 extends over 14 amino acids. The CDR3 region is CAWSVRWGNTEAFF. CDR3 nucleotide sequence: TGTGCCTGGAGTGTTCGATGGGGGAACACTGAAGCTTTCTTT.

This clonotype was counted only a few times. The rearrangement links TRBV7-2 to TRBJ1-1, with 7 bases lining up with TRBD1. Losses at the gene ends were 3 bases for V and 1 base for J; bases not matched to a gene: 5. Germline lookup yields CDR1 SGHTA and CDR2 FQGNSA. The CDR3 is 15 residues long. In DNA, the CDR3 is TGTGCCAGCAGCTTCTTGACAGGGTCGAACACTGAAGCTTTCTTT. Translation: CASSFLTGSNTEAFF.

The chain uses TRBV6-5 and TRBJ2-1; D gene ambiguous. The CDR3 runs 17 residues. Trimming took 0 bases from V and 3 from J, leaving 15 bases between them. Per germline, CDR1 MNHEY and CDR2 SVGAGI. CDR3 in DNA: TGTGCCAGCAGTTACTCGATAGTGGCGTCGGGCTACAATGAGCAGTTCTTC. Translating it yields CASSYSIVASGYNEQFF.

This clonotype was counted a few times. The chain employs TRBV6-2 or TRBV6-3 and TRBJ2-1, with 8 bases aligning to TRBD2. Germline V gene lookup returns CDR1 MNHEY and CDR2 SVGEGT. Losses at the gene ends were 0 bases for V and 6 bases for J; bases not matched to a gene: 7. The CDR3 contains 16 residues. CDR3 amino acids: CASSYSRTSTANEQFF. CDR3 bases: TGTGCCAGCAGTTACTCGAGGACTAGCACGGCCAATGAGCAGTTCTTC.

The gene calls are TRBV6-5 and TRBJ2-2; D not resolved. The CDR3 is made up of 11 amino acids. CDR1 and CDR2 (germline): MNHEY, SVGAGI. Trimming removed 4 bases from V and 9 bases from J, with 6 bases in between. CDR3 nucleotide sequence: TGTGCCAGCAGTTCGTCCTGGGAGCTGTTTTTT. Amino acid sequence: CASSSSWELFF.

The rearrangement uses TRBV7-9 and TRBJ2-1; 7 positions match TRBD2. CDR3 size: 15 residues. V lost 3 bases to trimming and J lost 2 bases; unmatched junction nucleotides: 4. Germline loops: CDR1 SEHNR, CDR2 FQNEAQ (reference sequence). CDR3 region: CASSLTSLAYNEQFF. CDR3 nucleotides: TGTGCCAGCAGCTTGACTAGCCTTGCCTACAATGAGCAGTTCTTC.

This clonotype was counted at least ten times. The gene calls are TRBV10-3 and TRBJ2-7, with D possibly matching TRBD2 (6 bases). The germline CDR1 and CDR2 sequences are ENHRY and SYGVKD. This CDR3 is 15 amino acids long. Trimming removed 4 bases from V and 3 bases from J, with 16 bases in between. The CDR3 region is CAISGFRGMDYEQYF. The CDR3, as DNA: TGTGCCATCAGTGGGTTTCGGGGGATGGACTACGAGCAGTACTTC.

V gene TRBV27 combines with J gene TRBJ2-3; possible D gene TRBD2, 5 bases. V lost 0 bases and J lost 2, with 15 bases in between. Germline V gives CDR1 MNHEY, CDR2 SMNVEV (reference sequence). The CDR3 spans 17 residues. As DNA, the CDR3 is TGTGCCAGCAGTTTATCGAGGGTAGCGCTCGTCACAGATACGCAGTATTTT. This sequence encodes CASSLSRVALVTDTQYF.

This clonotype was recorded at least ten times. CDR3 amino acids: CSVEGQSGSDNEQYF. The CDR3 bases are TGCAGCGTTGAAGGTCAGAGCGGGAGTGACAACGAGCAGTACTTC. This chain joins TRBV29-1 and TRBJ2-7, with TRBD2 matching 8 bases. CDR1 is SQVTM and CDR2 is ANQGSEA in the germline V gene. This CDR3 is built from 15 residues. V shed 1 base and J 5 bases; nucleotides not matched to a gene: 10.

The V gene is TRBV12-3 or TRBV12-4, the J gene TRBJ1-1; 7 bases line up with TRBD1. The CDR3 totals 12 residues. The J segment lost 6 bases and the V segment lost 6 bases, leaving 4 bases of the junction unmatched. The CDR3 sequence: CASRQGFPEAFF. The DNA of the CDR3 is TGTGCCAGCAGACAGGGGTTCCCTGAAGCTTTCTTT.

The chain recombines TRBV4-1 with TRBJ2-5; a weak D match, TRBD2 (5 bases). The CDR3 is 18 residues long. Germline lookup yields CDR1 MGHRA and CDR2 YSYEKL. V was cut by 1 base and J by 4 bases, with 22 bases left in between. In DNA, the CDR3 is TGCGCCAGCAGCCAAGTCGAAGGCGGAGTGGAGGCGGGAGAGACCCAGTACTTC. Amino acids: CASSQVEGGVEAGETQYF.

The CDR3 loop reads CASSGTGGAYEQYF. The DNA for the CDR3 is TGTGCCAGCTCTGGGACAGGGGGGGCGTACGAGCAGTACTTC. The chain carries TRBV7-2 and TRBJ2-7; TRBD1 matches 11 bases. CDR3 length: 14 amino acids. Trimming at V came to 8 bases and at J to 4 bases, leaving 7 bases not matched to a gene. CDR1 and CDR2 (germline): SGHTA, FQGNSA.

The table lists this clonotype with a few counts. The chain joins TRBV20-1 to TRBJ2-1; TRBD2 matches at 9 bases. CDR1 and CDR2 from the germline V gene are DFQATT and SNEGSKA (reference sequence). V lost 3 bases, J lost 2 bases, and 5 bases stayed unmatched. CDR3 length: 15 amino acids. The CDR3 sequence is CSASGTSFPYNEQFF. The CDR3, as DNA: TGCAGTGCTAGCGGGACTAGCTTCCCCTACAATGAGCAGTTCTTC.

J is TRBJ2-7 and V is TRBV6-1, with 8 positions matching TRBD1. The J segment lost 4 bases and the V segment lost 8 bases, leaving 13 bases of the junction unmatched. Germline CDR1 MNHNS, CDR2 SASEGT. CDR3 length equals 15 residues. The CDR3 is CASSPIQGVWYEQYF. The DNA of the CDR3 is TGTGCCAGCTCGCCAATACAGGGGGTATGGTACGAGCAGTACTTC.

This sequence joins TRBV24-1 and TRBJ2-2; D is perhaps TRBD2 (6 bases). CDR1 is KGHDR and CDR2 is SFDVKD in the germline V gene. Trimming removed 9 bases at V and 2 bases at J, with 15 bases between. The CDR3 totals 15 residues. The chain's CDR3 is CATSSGRGNTGELFF. The CDR3, as DNA: TGTGCCACCTCCTCTGGGCGGGGTAACACCGGGGAGCTGTTTTTT.

This chain joins TRBV7-8 and TRBJ2-1; D unclear. The V gene's germline CDR1 is SGHVS and CDR2 FQNEAQ. The CDR3 consists of 11 residues. Trimming removed 4 bases at V and 8 bases at J, with 6 bases between. The CDR3 sequence: CASSSTDEQFF. The CDR3 bases are TGTGCCAGCAGCTCGACGGATGAGCAGTTCTTC.